These 14 T cell receptor beta chains came from one sample sequenced in a study of shared clonotypes between healthy human individuals. Clones were read by immunoSEQ multiplex PCR, and TCRdb kept only the in-frame ones, dropping some. The sample lists a few million clones; more than 85% were seen once. What was sequenced was naive CD4+ T cells from PBMCs. Subset defined: CD45RA+ positively selected. The receptors shown here come from a young man in good health. Some clones in this sample may be carry-over from other donors' samples.

The chain is built from TRBV6-6 and TRBJ2-1; maybe TRBD2 (6 bases). This CDR3 comprises 15 residues. Trimming removed 0 bases at V and 7 bases at J, with 13 bases between. CDR1 MNHNY and CDR2 SVGAGI come from the germline V gene (reference sequence). CDR3 DNA: TGTGCCAGCAGTTACTCGCACGGGGGTTGGAATGAGCAGTTCTTC. Amino acids: CASSYSHGGWNEQFF.

This clone was counted a single time. The gene calls are TRBV6-5 and TRBJ1-3; no firm D call. Trimming left V 4 bases short and J 4 bases short, with 8 bases between. Per germline, CDR1 MNHEY and CDR2 SVGAGI. The CDR3 length is 13 residues. CDR3 nucleotides: TGTGCCAGCAGTTTGGACGGGGGAAACACCATATATTTT. Amino acid sequence: CASSLDGGNTIYF.

The rearrangement uses TRBV10-3 and TRBJ2-5; possible D gene TRBD1, 6 bases. Germline V gene data show CDR1 as ENHRY and CDR2 as SYGVKD. The germline V and J ends were trimmed by 3 bases and 1 base, with 12 bases remaining between them. This CDR3 contains 15 residues. The CDR3 bases are TGTGCCATCAGTGATACAGGGTTCGGCCAAGAGACCCAGTACTTC. It codes for CAISDTGFGQETQYF.

In the case of this clone: The same CDR3 can be traced to other DNA sequences in this sample. J is TRBJ1-1 and V is TRBV7-8; D perhaps matches TRBD1 (5 bases). Trimming removed 5 bases at V and 4 bases at J, with 14 bases between. This CDR3 comprises 14 residues. The germline V gene has CDR1 SGHVS and CDR2 FQNEAQ. CDR3 DNA sequence: TGTGCCAGCAGCCGAACAAGGGGTTCCACTGAAGCTTTCTTT. Its translation: CASSRTRGSTEAFF.

About this clone itself: The same CDR3 is also encoded by other DNA sequences in this sample. This chain joins TRBV5-4 and TRBJ2-1, with D hard to call. The CDR3 spans 15 residues. Trimming removed 2 bases at V and 0 bases at J, with 9 bases between. Germline CDR1 is SGHNT and CDR2 is YYREEE (reference sequence). In DNA form, the CDR3 reads TGTGCCAGCAGCTTCGGCGGCAGCTCCTACAATGAGCAGTTCTTC. This gives the protein CASSFGGSSYNEQFF.

This chain links TRBV5-6 with TRBJ2-5; D unresolved. The CDR3 loop spans 14 amino acids. Trimming shortened V by 0 bases and J by 0 bases, and 6 bases separated the two germline ends. Germline V CDR1 and CDR2: SGHDT, YYEEEE. The CDR3 bases are TGTGCCAGCAGCTTGGTGCAGGACCAAGAGACCCAGTACTTC. The encoded protein is CASSLVQDQETQYF.

The V and J genes are TRBV6-5 and TRBJ1-1; D is undetermined. Trimming stripped 7 bases from V and 2 bases from J, with 11 bases between. CDR3 length equals 13 residues. CDR1 MNHEY and CDR2 SVGAGI come from the germline V gene. DNA for the CDR3: TGTGCCAGCAAAACGGGGATAAACACTGAAGCTTTCTTT. This translates into CASKTGINTEAFF.

The V gene is TRBV25-1, the J gene TRBJ2-3, with D tentatively TRBD1 (5 bases). CDR3 length: 13 amino acids. V lost 7 bases and J 2 bases, leaving 10 bases between the germline ends. Germline-derived CDR1 and CDR2 are MGHDK and SYGVNS. The DNA of the CDR3 is TGTGCCAGCACAGGGCAAGTCACAGATACGCAGTATTTT. Its translation is CASTGQVTDTQYF.

The chain employs TRBV15 and TRBJ2-1; 7 bases line up with TRBD2. The CDR3 loop spans 17 amino acids. Losses at the gene ends were 3 bases for V and 2 bases for J; bases not matched to a gene: 10. Germline values: CDR1 LNHNV, CDR2 YYDKDF (reference sequence). The CDR3 bases are TGTGCCACCAGCAGGGAATGGGCGGGGAGGGCCTACAATGAGCAGTTCTTC. Residues: CATSREWAGRAYNEQFF.

This chain connects TRBV28 to TRBJ2-2, with 8 bases matching TRBD1. CDR3 length: 18 amino acids. The V gene end was trimmed by 2 bases and the J gene end by 1 base; junction bases not matched to a gene: 9. Germline CDR1 reads MDHEN; CDR2 reads SYDVKM. CDR3 nucleotides: TGTGCCAGCAGTTTACCTCCCTACAGGGGGTGGAACACCGGGGAGCTGTTTTTT. Amino acid sequence: CASSLPPYRGWNTGELFF.

The chain's CDR3 is CASSPPLGASGRNEQFF. The CDR3 DNA is TGTGCCAGCAGTCCACCGTTAGGGGCTAGCGGGAGGAATGAGCAGTTCTTC. The chain recombines TRBV27 with TRBJ2-1; TRBD2 agrees at 11 bases. This CDR3 is built from 17 residues. V trimming: 5 bases; J trimming: 7 bases; junction bases outside the gene matches: 13. CDR1 and CDR2 from the germline V gene are MNHEY and SMNVEV (reference sequence).

The chain combines TRBV28 with TRBJ1-5; tentative D call: TRBD1 (5 bases). The CDR3 has 14 residues. Germline CDR1 reads MDHEN; CDR2 reads SYDVKM. V was pared by 5 bases and J by 4 bases, with 12 bases between. CDR3 loop: CASSPGRGNQPQHF. CDR3 coding DNA: TGTGCCAGCAGTCCGGGACGGGGTAATCAGCCCCAGCATTTT.

The V and J genes are TRBV19 and TRBJ1-5; D unresolved. Germline V gene lookup returns CDR1 LNHDA and CDR2 SQIVND (reference sequence). This CDR3 has 13 amino acids. The V end was cut by 3 bases, the J end by 7 bases, with 10 bases between. CDR3 DNA sequence: TGTGCCAGTAGTATGAGGGAAGGGCAGCCCCAGCATTTT. The encoded protein is CASSMREGQPQHF.

In its sample, this clone was seen once. The CDR3 region is CASSGGRGQYNEQFF. CDR3 nucleotides: TGTGCCAGCAGCGGAGGCAGGGGCCAATACAATGAGCAGTTCTTC. This rearrangement joins TRBV7-3 to TRBJ2-1; possible D gene TRBD1, 6 bases. The germline CDR1 and CDR2 sequences are SGHTA and FQGTGA. This CDR3 contains 15 residues. Trimming cost V 5 bases and J 4 bases, with 15 bases left between them.